This TCR beta chain is from a study of blood T cell repertoires in COVID-19 (dated by TCRdb to the early 2020s). Concerning the study at large: Samples covering the acute and convalescent phases of COVID-19 were provided by collaborators in the United States, Italy and Spain. The samples were drawn from the first 160 participants of the ongoing ImmuneRACE study and from some 1,300 subjects provided by 6 global collaborators. Deeply sampled blood TCRbeta repertoires from subjects exposed to, actively infected with, or recovered from COVID-19 were included in the dataset. A de-identified subject ID, COVID-19 status, age in years and sex were almost always included in the sample metadata. The repertoires were released in a freely available public database intended as a resource for research on the immune response to SARS-CoV-2. The material from the prospective study consisted of cDNA or gDNA derived from T cells, B-cell-depleted T cells, or PBMCs. Where HLA class I and class II types were available, the types were taken from metadata supplied by the sample provider, not from assay-based typing. Study-wide findings and limitations: How much clinical and demographic metadata was included differed by source and by participant, and the metadata was provided uncurated.

In Seattle, one collaborating source enrolled patients while the infection was active and tracked those patients longitudinally over the course of disease. Each collaborating institution followed its own protocols to collect whole blood in K2EDTA tubes. For TCRbeta analysis, collaborator samples were shipped as frozen whole blood, as isolated PBMCs, or as DNA extracted from either sample type. Unmatched junction bases come to 7, with V trimmed by 1 base and J by 5 bases. The germline V gene provides CDR1 SGHDT and CDR2 YYEEEE. From its cysteine to its phenylalanine, the CDR3 spans 16 amino acids. Kept here is only the CDR3 DNA, which spans 48 bases and is read in frame from base 1. The immunoSEQ Assay, a bias-controlled multiplex PCR, was used to amplify TCRbeta CDR3 regions from genomic DNA. As for the authors' bioinformatics: The number of nucleated cells in each sample was estimated from the amplification of reference gene primers within the assay. To quantify the absolute abundance of each unique TCRbeta CDR3 rearrangement, sequence reads were collapsed and filtered. For each sample, productive Simpson clonality was calculated by taking the square root of Simpson's diversity index across productive rearrangements. This is the immuneACCESS table as TCRdb keeps it, with only in-frame sequences that have V and J called. A part of the clones is gone; compared with another copy, unresolved V genes explain less than half, and the rest is unexplained. V and J calls plus clone size are reproduced from that table; the DNA served to infer D and trimming. The sample profile shows about 94,000 clones; approximately 79% of them were found once. The ten largest clones add up to 3% to 4.5% of the sample.

A note on this clone: Which antigen it targets is not known. It has no much larger one-base neighbor in the sample; base qualities were not kept.

The sample was peripheral blood. The TCR was taken from a man aged 65 to 85 with COVID-19, enrolled during active disease. The rearrangement combines TRBV5-6 with TRBJ2-2; 8 central nucleotides agree with TRBD2. The nucleotide sequence reads as follows: TGTGCCAGCAGCTTGTCCCGGGAGGGTATTACCGGGGAGCTGTTTTTT. This yields the protein CASSLSREGITGELFF.